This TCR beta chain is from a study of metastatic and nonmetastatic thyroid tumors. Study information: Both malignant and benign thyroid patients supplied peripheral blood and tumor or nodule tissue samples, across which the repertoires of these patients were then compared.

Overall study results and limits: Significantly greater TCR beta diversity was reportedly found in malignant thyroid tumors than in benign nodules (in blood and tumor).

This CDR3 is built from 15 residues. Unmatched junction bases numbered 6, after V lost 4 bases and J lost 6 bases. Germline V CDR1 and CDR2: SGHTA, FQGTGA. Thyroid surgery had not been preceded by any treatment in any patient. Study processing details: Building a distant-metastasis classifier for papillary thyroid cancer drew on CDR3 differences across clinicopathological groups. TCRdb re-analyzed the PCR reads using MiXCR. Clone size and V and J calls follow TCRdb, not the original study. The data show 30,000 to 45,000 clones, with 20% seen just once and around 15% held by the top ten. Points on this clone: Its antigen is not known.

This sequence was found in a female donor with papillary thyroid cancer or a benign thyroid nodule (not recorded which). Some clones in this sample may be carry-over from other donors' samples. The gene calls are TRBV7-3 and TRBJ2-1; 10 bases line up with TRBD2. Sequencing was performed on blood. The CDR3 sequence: CASSSGASGSNEQFF. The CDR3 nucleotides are TGTGCCAGCAGCTCGGGGGCTAGCGGGAGCAATGAGCAGTTCTTC.